The 7 T cell receptor beta chains presented below share a single source sample, sequenced in a study of blood T cell repertoires in COVID-19. Generated by immunoSEQ multiplex PCR, the TCRdb table keeps only in-frame clones and is missing some. In the table there are some 140,000 clones, roughly four fifths of which are singletons. Sequenced: PBMCs or T cells enriched from blood (not recorded which). All receptors derive from a man over 45 who had recovered from COVID-19.

The rearrangement links TRBV5-4 to TRBJ2-7, with TRBD2 matching 7 bases. Trimming removed 4 bases from V and 5 bases from J; junction bases left unmatched: 6. CDR1 is SGHNT, CDR2 YYREEE, per germline (reference sequence). The CDR3 covers 13 residues. Here the CDR3 reads CASSPRLADEQYF. The DNA of the CDR3 is TGTGCCAGCAGCCCACGACTAGCCGACGAGCAGTACTTC. Together with reference TRBV5-4 and TRBJ2-7, the CDR3 gives the full variable domain: ETGVTQSPTHLIKTRGQQVTLRCSSQSGHNTVSWYQQALGQGPQFIFQYYREEENGRGNFPPRFSGLQFPNYSSELNVNALELDDSALYLCASSPRLADEQYFGPGTRLTVT.

The rearrangement links TRBV5-1 to TRBJ2-7; TRBD1 matches at 7 bases. Looked up from germline, CDR1 is SGHRS and CDR2 is YFSETQ. The CDR3 is 15 residues long. V gave up 0 bases and J gave up 6 bases; unmatched junction bases: 9. The CDR3: CASSLVTGKVSEQYF. DNA for the CDR3: TGCGCCAGCAGCTTGGTGACAGGGAAGGTGAGCGAGCAGTACTTC.

The rearrangement links TRBV7-3 to TRBJ1-2; D remains unclear. Germline CDR1 SGHTA, CDR2 FQGTGA. This CDR3 has 13 amino acids. V lost 6 bases, J lost 3 bases, and 11 bases lay in between. The CDR3 DNA follows: TGTGCCAGCAGTCTAAACAGTGACTATGGCTACACCTTC. Its protein product is CASSLNSDYGYTF. Looking up the rest from reference TRBV7-3 and TRBJ1-2 gives the full variable domain: GAGVSQTPSNKVTEKGKYVELRCDPISGHTALYWYRQSLGQGPEFLIYFQGTGAADDSGLPNDRFFAVRPEGSVSTLKIQRTERGDSAVYLCASSLNSDYGYTFGSGTRLTVV.

This clone has a single count. V usage is TRBV10-3 and J usage is TRBJ2-5, with 7 bases that match TRBD1. The CDR3 has 13 residues. V gave up 5 bases and J gave up 2 bases; unmatched junction bases: 2. Germline V gene sequence: CDR1 ENHRY, CDR2 SYGVKD. In DNA, the CDR3 is TGTGCCATCAGTTTACAGGGGCAAGAGACCCAGTACTTC. This codes for CAISLQGQETQYF.

J is TRBJ2-3 and V is TRBV6-6, with D maybe TRBD2 (5 bases). The CDR3 extends over 14 amino acids. The V and J ends lost 2 bases and 3 bases respectively, with 9 bases between them. Per the germline V gene, CDR1 is MNHNY and CDR2 is SVGAGI (reference sequence). In nucleotides, the CDR3 is TGTGCCAGCAGTTACGAGGGCAGGACAGATACGCAGTATTTT. Translated: CASSYEGRTDTQYF.

This clone has more than one count but fewer than ten. The V and J genes are TRBV7-8 and TRBJ2-3, with 9 bases lining up with TRBD1. Germline V gene sequence: CDR1 SGHVS, CDR2 FQNEAQ. The CDR3 runs to 16 residues. V shed 5 bases, J shed 1 base, and the junction held 7 bases outside the gene matches. CDR3 loop: CASSRVTGGGTDTQYF. In DNA form, the CDR3 reads TGTGCCAGCAGCCGCGTAACAGGGGGCGGCACAGATACGCAGTATTTT.

In its sample, this clone was seen once. This chain links TRBV3-1 (or the pseudogene TRBV3-2) with TRBJ1-6; D is uncertain. V lost 4 bases and J 10 bases, leaving 8 bases between the germline ends. CDR3 length: 12 residues. CDR1 is LGHDT and CDR2 is YNNKEL in the germline V gene (reference sequence). CDR3 amino acids: CASSLDCSPLHF. For the CDR3, the DNA is TGTGCCAGCAGCCTGGACTGCTCACCCCTCCACTTT.